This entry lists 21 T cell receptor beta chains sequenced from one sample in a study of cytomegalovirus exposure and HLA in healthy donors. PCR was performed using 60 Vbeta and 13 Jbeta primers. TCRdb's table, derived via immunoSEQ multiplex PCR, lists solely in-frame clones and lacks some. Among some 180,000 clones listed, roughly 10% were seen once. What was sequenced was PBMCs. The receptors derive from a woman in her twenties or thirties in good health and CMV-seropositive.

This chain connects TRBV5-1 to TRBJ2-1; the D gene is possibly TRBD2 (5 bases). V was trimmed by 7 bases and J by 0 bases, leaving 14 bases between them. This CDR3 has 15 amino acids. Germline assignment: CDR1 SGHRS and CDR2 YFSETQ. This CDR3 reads CASRPGESSYNEQFF. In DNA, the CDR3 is TGCGCCAGCCGGCCCGGGGAAAGCTCCTACAATGAGCAGTTCTTC. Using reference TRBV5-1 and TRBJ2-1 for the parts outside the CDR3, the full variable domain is KAGVTQTPRYLIKTRGQQVTLSCSPISGHRSVSWYQQTPGQGLQFLFEYFSETQRNKGNFPGRFSGRQFSNSRSEMNVSTLELGDSALYLCASRPGESSYNEQFFGPGTRLTVL.

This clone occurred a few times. The DNA of the CDR3 is TGTGCCAGCAGCTTTATGACAGGGTTGGTGGATGGCTACACCTTC. This translates into CASSFMTGLVDGYTF. V and J are TRBV11-2 and TRBJ1-2, with 7 bases fitting TRBD1. The CDR3 runs 15 residues. Germline values: CDR1 SGHAT, CDR2 FQNNGV. V was pared by 3 bases and J by 6 bases, with 10 bases of the junction left unmatched.

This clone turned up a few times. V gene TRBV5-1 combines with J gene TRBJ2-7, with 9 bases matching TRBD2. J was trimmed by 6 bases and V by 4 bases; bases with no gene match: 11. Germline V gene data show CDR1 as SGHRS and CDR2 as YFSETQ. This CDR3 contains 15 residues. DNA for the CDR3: TGCGCCAGCAGCCCTCTCTTAGCGGGAGAGGGCGAGCAGTACTTC. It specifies CASSPLLAGEGEQYF.

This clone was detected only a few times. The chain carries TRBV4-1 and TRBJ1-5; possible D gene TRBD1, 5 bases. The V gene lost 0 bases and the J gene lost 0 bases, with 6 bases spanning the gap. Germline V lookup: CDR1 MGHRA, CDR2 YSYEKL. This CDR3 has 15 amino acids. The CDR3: CASSQDQGSNQPQHF. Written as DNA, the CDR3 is TGCGCCAGCAGCCAAGATCAGGGTAGCAATCAGCCCCAGCATTTT.

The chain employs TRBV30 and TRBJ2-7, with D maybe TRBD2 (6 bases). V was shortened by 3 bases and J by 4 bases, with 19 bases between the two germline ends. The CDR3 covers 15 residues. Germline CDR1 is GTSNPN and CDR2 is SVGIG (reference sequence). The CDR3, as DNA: TGTGCCTGGAGGAATCTAGAGGGAGGTACATACGAGCAGTACTTC. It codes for CAWRNLEGGTYEQYF. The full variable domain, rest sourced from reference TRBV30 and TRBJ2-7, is SQTIHQWPATLVQPVGSPLSLECTVEGTSNPNLYWYRQAAGRGLQLLFYSVGIGQISSEVPQNLSASRPQDRQFILSSKKLLLSDSGFYLCAWRNLEGGTYEQYFGPGTRLTVT.

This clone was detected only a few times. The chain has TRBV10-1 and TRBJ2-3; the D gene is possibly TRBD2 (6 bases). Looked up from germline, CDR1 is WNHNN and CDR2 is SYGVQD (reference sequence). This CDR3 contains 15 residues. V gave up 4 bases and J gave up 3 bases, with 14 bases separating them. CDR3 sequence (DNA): TGCGCCAGCAGTGGTCGGGGCGGGATTACAGATACGCAGTATTTT. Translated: CASSGRGGITDTQYF.

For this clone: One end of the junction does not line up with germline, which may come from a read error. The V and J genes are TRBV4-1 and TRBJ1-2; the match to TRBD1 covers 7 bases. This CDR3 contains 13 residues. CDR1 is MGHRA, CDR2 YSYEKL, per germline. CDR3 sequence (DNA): TGCGCCAACAGCCAAACAGGGGTAGGAGGCTACACCTTC. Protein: CANSQTGVGGYTF.

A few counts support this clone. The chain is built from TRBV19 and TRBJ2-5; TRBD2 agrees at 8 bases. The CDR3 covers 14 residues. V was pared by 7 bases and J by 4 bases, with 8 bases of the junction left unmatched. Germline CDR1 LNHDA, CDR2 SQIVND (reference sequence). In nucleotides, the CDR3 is TGTGCCAGTAAGGCGGGAGGATCGAGAGAGACCCAGTACTTC. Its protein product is CASKAGGSRETQYF.

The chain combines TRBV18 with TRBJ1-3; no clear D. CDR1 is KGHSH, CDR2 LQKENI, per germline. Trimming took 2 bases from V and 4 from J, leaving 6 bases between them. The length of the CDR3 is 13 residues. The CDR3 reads CASSPYGGNTIYF. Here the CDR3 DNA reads TGTGCCAGCTCACCATACGGGGGAAACACCATATATTTT.

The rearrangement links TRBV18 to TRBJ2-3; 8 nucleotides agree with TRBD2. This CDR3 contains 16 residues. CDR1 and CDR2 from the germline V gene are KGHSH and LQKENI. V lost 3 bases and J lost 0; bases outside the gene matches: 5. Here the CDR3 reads CASSPQLAASTDTQYF. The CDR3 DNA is TGTGCCAGCTCACCCCAACTAGCGGCTAGCACAGATACGCAGTATTTT.

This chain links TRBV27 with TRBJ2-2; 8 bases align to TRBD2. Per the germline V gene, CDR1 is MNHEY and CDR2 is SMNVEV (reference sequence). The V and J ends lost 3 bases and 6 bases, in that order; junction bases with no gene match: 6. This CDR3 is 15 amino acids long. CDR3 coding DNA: TGTGCCAGCAGTTTTGGGACTAGACAAGCCGGGGAGCTGTTTTTT. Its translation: CASSFGTRQAGELFF.

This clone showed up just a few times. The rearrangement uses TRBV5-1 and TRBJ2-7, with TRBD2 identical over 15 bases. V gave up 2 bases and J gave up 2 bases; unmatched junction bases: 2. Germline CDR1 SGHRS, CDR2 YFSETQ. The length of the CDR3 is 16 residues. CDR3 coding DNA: TGCGCCAGCAGCTTCGGGACTAGCGGGAGGCCCTACGAGCAGTACTTC. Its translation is CASSFGTSGRPYEQYF.

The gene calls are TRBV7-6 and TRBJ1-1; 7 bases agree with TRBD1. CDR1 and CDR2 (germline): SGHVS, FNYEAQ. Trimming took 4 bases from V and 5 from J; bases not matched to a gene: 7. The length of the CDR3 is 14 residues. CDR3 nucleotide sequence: TGTGCCAGCAGCTCCACAGGGGCCAATACTGAAGCTTTCTTT. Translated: CASSSTGANTEAFF.

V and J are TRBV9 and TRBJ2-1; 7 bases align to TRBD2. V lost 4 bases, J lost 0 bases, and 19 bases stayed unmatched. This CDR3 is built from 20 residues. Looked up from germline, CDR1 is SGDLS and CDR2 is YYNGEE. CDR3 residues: CASSKTGGSVRLSSYNEQFF. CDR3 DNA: TGTGCCAGCAGCAAGACCGGCGGGAGTGTGCGGCTCAGCTCCTACAATGAGCAGTTCTTC. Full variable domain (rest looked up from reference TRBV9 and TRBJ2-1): DSGVTQTPKHLITATGQRVTLRCSPRSGDLSVYWYQQSLDQGLQFLIQYYNGEERAKGNILERFSAQQFPDLHSELNLSSLELGDSALYFCASSKTGGSVRLSSYNEQFFGPGTRLTVL.

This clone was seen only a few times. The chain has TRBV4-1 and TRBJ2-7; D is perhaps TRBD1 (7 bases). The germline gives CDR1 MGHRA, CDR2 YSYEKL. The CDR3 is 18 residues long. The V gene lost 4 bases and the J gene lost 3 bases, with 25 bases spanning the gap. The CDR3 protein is CASSPHGGTALPFYEQYF. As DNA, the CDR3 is TGCGCCAGCAGCCCTCATGGGGGGACAGCGCTGCCTTTCTACGAGCAGTACTTC.

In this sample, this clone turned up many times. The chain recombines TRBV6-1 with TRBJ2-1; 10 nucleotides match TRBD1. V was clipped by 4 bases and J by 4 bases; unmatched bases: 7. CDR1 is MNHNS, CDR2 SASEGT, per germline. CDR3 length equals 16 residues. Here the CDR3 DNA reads TGTGCCAGCAGTGGATCCGGGACAGGGGTGTACAATGAGCAGTTCTTC. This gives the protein CASSGSGTGVYNEQFF.

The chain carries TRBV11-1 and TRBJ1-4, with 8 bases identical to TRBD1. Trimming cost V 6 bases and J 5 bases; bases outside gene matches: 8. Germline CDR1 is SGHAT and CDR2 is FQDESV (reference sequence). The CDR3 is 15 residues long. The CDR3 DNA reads TGTGCCAGCAGTTCCAGGACAGGGAACAATGAAAAACTGTTTTTT. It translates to CASSSRTGNNEKLFF.

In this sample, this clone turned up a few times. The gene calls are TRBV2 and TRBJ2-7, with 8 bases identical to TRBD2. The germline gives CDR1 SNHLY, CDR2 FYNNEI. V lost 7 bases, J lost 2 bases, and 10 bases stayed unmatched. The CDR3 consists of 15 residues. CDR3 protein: CASIQGSGGAYEQYF. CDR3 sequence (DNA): TGTGCCAGCATCCAGGGGTCGGGGGGGGCCTACGAGCAGTACTTC.

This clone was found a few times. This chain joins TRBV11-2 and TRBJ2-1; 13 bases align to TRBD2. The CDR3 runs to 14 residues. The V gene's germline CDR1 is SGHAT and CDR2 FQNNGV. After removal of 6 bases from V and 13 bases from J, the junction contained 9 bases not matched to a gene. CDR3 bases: TGTGCCAGCAGTCTCGGACTAGCGGGAGTAAGCCAGTTCTTC. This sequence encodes CASSLGLAGVSQFF. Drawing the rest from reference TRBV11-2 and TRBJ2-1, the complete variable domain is EAGVAQSPRYKIIEKRQSVAFWCNPISGHATLYWYQQILGQGPKLLIQFQNNGVVDDSQLPKDRFSAERLKGVDSTLKIQPAKLEDSAVYLCASSLGLAGVSQFFGPGTRLTVL.

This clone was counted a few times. In DNA, the CDR3 is TGTGCCAGTAGTATAGGGATCCTAGCGGGAGATGACGAGCAGTACTTC. Protein: CASSIGILAGDDEQYF. The gene calls are TRBV19 and TRBJ2-7; 10 bases are shared with TRBD2. CDR1 and CDR2 (germline): LNHDA, SQIVND (reference sequence). V lost 1 base and J lost 5; bases outside the gene matches: 8. This CDR3 has 16 residues.

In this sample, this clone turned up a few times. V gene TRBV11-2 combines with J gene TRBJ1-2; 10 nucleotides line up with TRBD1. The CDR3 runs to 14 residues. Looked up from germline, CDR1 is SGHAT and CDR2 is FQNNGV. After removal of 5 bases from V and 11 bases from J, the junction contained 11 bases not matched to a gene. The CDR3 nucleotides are TGTGCCAGCAGCCCGCAGCCGGGACAGGGGACTTACACCTTC. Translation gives CASSPQPGQGTYTF.